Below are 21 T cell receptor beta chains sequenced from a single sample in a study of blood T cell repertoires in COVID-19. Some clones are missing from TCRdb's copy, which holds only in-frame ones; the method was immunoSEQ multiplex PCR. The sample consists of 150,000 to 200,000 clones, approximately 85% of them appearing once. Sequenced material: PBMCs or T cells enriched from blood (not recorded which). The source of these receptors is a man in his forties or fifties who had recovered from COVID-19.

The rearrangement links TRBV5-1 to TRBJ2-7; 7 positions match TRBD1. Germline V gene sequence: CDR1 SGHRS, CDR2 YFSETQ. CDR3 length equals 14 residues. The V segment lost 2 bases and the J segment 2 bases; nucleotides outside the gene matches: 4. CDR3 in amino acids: CASSFGQVPYEQYF. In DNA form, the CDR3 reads TGCGCCAGCAGCTTTGGACAGGTCCCCTACGAGCAGTACTTC.

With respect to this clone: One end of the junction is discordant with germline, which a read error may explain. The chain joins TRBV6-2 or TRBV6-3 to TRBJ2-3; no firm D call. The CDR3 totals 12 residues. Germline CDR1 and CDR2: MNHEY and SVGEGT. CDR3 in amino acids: CASSDSLDTQYF. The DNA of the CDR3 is TGTGCCAGCAGTGACTCCCTGGATACGCAGTATTTT.

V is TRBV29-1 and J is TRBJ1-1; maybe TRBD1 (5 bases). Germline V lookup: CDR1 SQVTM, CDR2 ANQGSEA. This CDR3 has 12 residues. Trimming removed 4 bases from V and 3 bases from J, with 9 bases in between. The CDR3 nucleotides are TGCAGCGTTGTGGGGCAGTACACTGAAGCTTTCTTT. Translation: CSVVGQYTEAFF.

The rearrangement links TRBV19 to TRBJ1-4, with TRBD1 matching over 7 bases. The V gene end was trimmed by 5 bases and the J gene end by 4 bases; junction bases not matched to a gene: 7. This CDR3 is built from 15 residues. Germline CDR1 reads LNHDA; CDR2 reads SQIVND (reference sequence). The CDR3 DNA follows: TGTGCCAGTAGTTCCAACAGGGGTATTAATGAAAAACTGTTTTTT. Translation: CASSSNRGINEKLFF.

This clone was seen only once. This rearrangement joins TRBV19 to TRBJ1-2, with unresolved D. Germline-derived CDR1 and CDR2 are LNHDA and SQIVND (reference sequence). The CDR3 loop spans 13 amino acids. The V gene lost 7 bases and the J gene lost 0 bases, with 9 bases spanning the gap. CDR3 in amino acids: CASNPLPNYGYTF. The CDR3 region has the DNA TGTGCCAGTAATCCACTGCCTAACTATGGCTACACCTTC.

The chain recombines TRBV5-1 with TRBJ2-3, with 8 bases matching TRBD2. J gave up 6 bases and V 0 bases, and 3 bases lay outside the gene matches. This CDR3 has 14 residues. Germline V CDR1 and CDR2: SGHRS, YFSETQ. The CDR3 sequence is CASSLAGGMDTQYF. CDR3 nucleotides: TGCGCCAGCAGCTTGGCGGGAGGGATGGATACGCAGTATTTT.

CDR3 in DNA: TGTGCCAGCAGCACACAGGGGGGAGGTGAAAAACTGTTTTTT. Its protein is CASSTQGGGEKLFF. The rearrangement joins TRBV9 to TRBJ1-4; TRBD1 aligns across 8 bases. The V gene end was trimmed by 4 bases and the J gene end by 7 bases; junction bases not matched to a gene: 6. The length of the CDR3 is 14 residues. Per the germline V gene, CDR1 is SGDLS and CDR2 is YYNGEE. The variable domain in full, with the rest retrieved from reference TRBV9 and TRBJ1-4, is DSGVTQTPKHLITATGQRVTLRCSPRSGDLSVYWYQQSLDQGLQFLIQYYNGEERAKGNILERFSAQQFPDLHSELNLSSLELGDSALYFCASSTQGGGEKLFFGSGTQLSVL.

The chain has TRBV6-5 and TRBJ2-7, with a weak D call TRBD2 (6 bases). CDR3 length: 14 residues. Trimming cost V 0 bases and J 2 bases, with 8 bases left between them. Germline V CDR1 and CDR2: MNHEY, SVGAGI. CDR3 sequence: CASSYSPGAYEQYV. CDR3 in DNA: TGTGCCAGCAGTTACTCTCCGGGAGCCTACGAGCAGTACGTC.

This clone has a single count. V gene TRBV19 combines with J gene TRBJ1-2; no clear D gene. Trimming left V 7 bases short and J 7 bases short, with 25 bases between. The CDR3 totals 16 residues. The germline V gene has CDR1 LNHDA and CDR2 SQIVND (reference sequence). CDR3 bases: TGTGCCAGTAAGGTGCTTTGGGAAGAGGGAGCGCGTGGCTACACCTTC. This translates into CASKVLWEEGARGYTF.

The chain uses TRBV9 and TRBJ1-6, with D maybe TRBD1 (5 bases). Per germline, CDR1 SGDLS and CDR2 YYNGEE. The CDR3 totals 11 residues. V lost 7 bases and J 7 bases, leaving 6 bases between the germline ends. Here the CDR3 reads CASGGNSPLHF. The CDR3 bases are TGTGCCAGCGGGGGGAATTCACCCCTCCACTTT.

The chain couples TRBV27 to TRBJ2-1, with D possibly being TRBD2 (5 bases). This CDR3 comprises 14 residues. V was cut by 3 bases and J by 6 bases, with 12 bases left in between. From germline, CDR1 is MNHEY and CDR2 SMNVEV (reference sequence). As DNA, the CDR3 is TGTGCCAGCAGTTTGGCGATAAGCGGCAATGAGCAGTTCTTC. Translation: CASSLAISGNEQFF.

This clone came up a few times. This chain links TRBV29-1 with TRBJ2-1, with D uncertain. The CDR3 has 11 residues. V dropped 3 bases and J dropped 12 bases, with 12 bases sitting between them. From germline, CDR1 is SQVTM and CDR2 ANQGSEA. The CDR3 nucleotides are TGCAGCGTTGACCAGGCGCTACCGCAGTTCTTC. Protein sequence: CSVDQALPQFF.

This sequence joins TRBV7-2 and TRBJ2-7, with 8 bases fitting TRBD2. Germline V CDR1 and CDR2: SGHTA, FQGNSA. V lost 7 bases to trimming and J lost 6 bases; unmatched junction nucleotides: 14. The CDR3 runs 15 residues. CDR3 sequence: CASIPRGAGVFEQYF. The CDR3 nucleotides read TGTGCCAGCATCCCACGGGGAGCGGGAGTCTTCGAGCAGTACTTC. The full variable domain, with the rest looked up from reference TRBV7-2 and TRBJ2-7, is GAGVSQSPSNKVTEKGKDVELRCDPISGHTALYWYRQSLGQGLEFLIYFQGNSAPDKSGLPSDRFSAERTGGSVSTLTIQRTQQEDSAVYLCASIPRGAGVFEQYFGPGTRLTVT.

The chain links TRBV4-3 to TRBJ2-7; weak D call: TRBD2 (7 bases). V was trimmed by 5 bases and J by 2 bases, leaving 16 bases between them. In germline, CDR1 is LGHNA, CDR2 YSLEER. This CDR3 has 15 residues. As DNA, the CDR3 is TGCGCCAGCAGCTCCCACCGGGGGGCCACCTACGAGCAGTACTTC. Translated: CASSSHRGATYEQYF.

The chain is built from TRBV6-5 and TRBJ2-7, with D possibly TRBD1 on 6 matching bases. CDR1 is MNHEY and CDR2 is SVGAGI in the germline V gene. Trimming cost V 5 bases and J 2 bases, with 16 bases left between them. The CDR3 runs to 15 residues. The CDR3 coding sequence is TGTGCCAGCAGTCCAGGGGCGCCAAGCGCCTACGAGCAGTACGTC. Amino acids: CASSPGAPSAYEQYV.

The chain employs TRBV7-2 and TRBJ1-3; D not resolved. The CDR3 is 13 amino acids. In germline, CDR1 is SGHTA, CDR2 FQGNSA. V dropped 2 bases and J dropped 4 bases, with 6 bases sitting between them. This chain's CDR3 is CASSLTSGNTIYF. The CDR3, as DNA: TGTGCCAGCAGCTTAACTTCCGGAAACACCATATATTTT.

The CDR3 loop reads CASSLKVTSDRGRDTQYF. The CDR3 coding sequence is TGTGCCAGCAGTTTAAAGGTAACGAGCGATCGAGGAAGAGATACGCAGTATTTT. The chain recombines TRBV27 with TRBJ2-3; D is unresolved. V lost 2 bases and J lost 5, with 23 bases in between. Germline CDR1 is MNHEY and CDR2 is SMNVEV (reference sequence). This CDR3 comprises 18 residues.

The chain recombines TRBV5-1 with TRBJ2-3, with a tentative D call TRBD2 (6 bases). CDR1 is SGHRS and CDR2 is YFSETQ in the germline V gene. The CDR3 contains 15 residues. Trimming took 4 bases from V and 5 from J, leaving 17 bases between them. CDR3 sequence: CASSVGVTREDTQYF. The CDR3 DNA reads TGCGCCAGCAGCGTAGGGGTGACGCGGGAAGATACGCAGTATTTT.

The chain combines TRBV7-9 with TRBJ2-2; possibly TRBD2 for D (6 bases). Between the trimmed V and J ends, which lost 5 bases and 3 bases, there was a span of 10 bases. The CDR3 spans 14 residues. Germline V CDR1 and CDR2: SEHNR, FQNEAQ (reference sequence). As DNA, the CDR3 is TGTGCCAGCAGCCGGGACTCCTACACCGGGGAGCTGTTTTTT. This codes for CASSRDSYTGELFF.

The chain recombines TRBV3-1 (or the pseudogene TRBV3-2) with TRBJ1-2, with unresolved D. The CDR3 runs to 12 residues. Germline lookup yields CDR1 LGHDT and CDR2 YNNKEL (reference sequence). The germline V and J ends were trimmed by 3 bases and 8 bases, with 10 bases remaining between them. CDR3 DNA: TGTGCCAGCAGCCATGCCCTGGGCGGCTACACCTTC. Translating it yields CASSHALGGYTF.

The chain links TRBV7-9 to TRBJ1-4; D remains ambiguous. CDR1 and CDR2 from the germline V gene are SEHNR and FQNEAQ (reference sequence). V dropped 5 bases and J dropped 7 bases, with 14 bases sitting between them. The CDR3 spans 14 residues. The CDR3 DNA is TGTGCCAGCAGCCCGTCGGGGAGTAGTGAAAAACTGTTTTTT. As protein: CASSPSGSSEKLFF.